What follows is one T cell receptor beta chain and its context. The data were taken from a study of shared T cell receptors in the human thymus. Trimming pared 0 bases from V and 7 bases from J, leaving 4 bases between. Germline V CDR1 and CDR2: SGHDT, YYEEEE. The CDR3 is 11 residues long. Here immunoSEQ multiplex PCR was the method, and the copy in TCRdb shows in-frame clones only, minus some. The table lists 720,000 or so clones, 80% to 90% of them singletons. In addition, the sample was reused for a study of human thymus T cells. That study adds: Thymic material originated from resections removed in the course of corrective heart surgery. Thymic and blood repertoires seemed to favor certain V and J genes.

The sequenced sample consisted of thymocytes. The TCR sequence derives from a girl less than two years old with a congenital heart defect. The chain is built from TRBV5-6 and TRBJ1-1, with D unclear. CDR3 coding DNA: TGTGCCAGCAGCTTGGAACATGAAGCTTTCTTT. Amino acids: CASSLEHEAFF. Complete variable domain (other parts from reference TRBV5-6 and TRBJ1-1): DAGVTQSPTHLIKTRGQQVTLRCSPKSGHDTVSWYQQALGQGPQFIFQYYEEEERQRGNFPDRFSGHQFPNYSSELNVNALLLGDSALYLCASSLEHEAFFGQGTRLTVV.